Below, 31 T cell receptor beta chains from the same sample are listed, as sequenced in a study of cytotoxic CD8 clonotypes in ibrutinib-treated CLL (dated by TCRdb to about 2021). To prepare the library, the immunoSEQ multiplex PCR assay was applied. TCRdb took this table from immuneACCESS and kept in-frame rearrangements with V and J called. Such tables lack part of the clones; where checked against another copy, unresolved V genes explain under half of the gap, and the rest is unexplained. The sample table records more than 110,000 clones; 80% of these occur just once. Jointly, the top ten make up approximately 7.6% of the sample. Specimen: PBMCs, collected after 36 months of ibrutinib treatment. These TCRs come from a human donor with chronic lymphocytic leukemia.

CDR3 in DNA: TGTGCCAGCAGCTCGAGGGGGAGCTCTGGAAACACCATATATTTT. Translation gives CASSSRGSSGNTIYF. This chain connects TRBV13 to TRBJ1-3; possibly TRBD1 for D (6 bases). The V end was cut by 4 bases, the J end by 0 bases, with 10 bases between. Germline lookup yields CDR1 PRHDT and CDR2 FYEKMQ (reference sequence). The CDR3 sequence is 15 residues long.

This clone came up once. The chain combines TRBV4-1 with TRBJ2-1, with 10 bases fitting TRBD2. The germline gives CDR1 MGHRA, CDR2 YSYEKL. The length of the CDR3 is 16 residues. The J segment lost 7 bases and the V segment lost 0 bases, leaving 6 bases of the junction unmatched. This CDR3 reads CASSQEKRGGLNEQFF. CDR3 DNA: TGCGCCAGCAGCCAAGAAAAGCGGGGGGGCCTTAATGAGCAGTTCTTC.

The chain joins TRBV10-1 to TRBJ1-1; D perhaps matches TRBD1 (5 bases). The CDR3 contains 13 residues. Germline loops: CDR1 WNHNN, CDR2 SYGVQD (reference sequence). Trimming stripped 10 bases from V and 2 bases from J, with 14 bases between. In DNA, the CDR3 is TGCGCCACCCGCGCAGGGCAAAACACTGAAGCTTTCTTT. It specifies CATRAGQNTEAFF.

This clone was seen more than once but under ten times. V usage is TRBV20-1 and J usage is TRBJ2-2, with D perhaps being TRBD1 or TRBD2 (6 bases each). The CDR3 covers 11 residues. Trimming removed 7 bases at V and 6 bases at J, with 9 bases between. The germline gives CDR1 DFQATT, CDR2 SNEGSKA (reference sequence). CDR3 in amino acids: CSVGGPGELFF. CDR3 sequence (DNA): TGCAGTGTCGGGGGCCCCGGGGAGCTGTTTTTT.

The sample holds many counts of this clone. CDR3 bases: TGTGCCAGCAGTTACTCCGGAGTTATAGACTACGAGCAGTACTTC. This codes for CASSYSGVIDYEQYF. The chain links TRBV6-6 to TRBJ2-7; D is uncertain. The V end was cut by 0 bases, the J end by 3 bases, with 12 bases between. This CDR3 comprises 15 residues. CDR1 MNHNY and CDR2 SVGAGI come from the germline V gene (reference sequence).

V gene TRBV19 combines with J gene TRBJ2-2; 9 bases map to TRBD1. Germline values: CDR1 LNHDA, CDR2 SQIVND (reference sequence). The length of the CDR3 is 16 residues. V lost 7 bases and J lost 1; bases outside the gene matches: 7. The CDR3 here is CASTPGTGLNTGELFF. DNA for the CDR3: TGTGCCAGTACCCCCGGGACAGGGTTGAACACCGGGGAGCTGTTTTTT.

J is TRBJ2-7 and V is TRBV19, with D perhaps TRBD1 (6 bases). Trimming cost V 5 bases and J 0 bases, with 14 bases left between them. The CDR3 consists of 15 residues. From germline, CDR1 is LNHDA and CDR2 SQIVND (reference sequence). CDR3 DNA sequence: TGTGCCAGTAGTGGGGGCAGGGCCCTCTCCTACGAGCAGTACTTC. Its protein is CASSGGRALSYEQYF.

V usage is TRBV5-1 and J usage is TRBJ1-2; no clear D gene. This CDR3 has 13 amino acids. Germline V gene lookup returns CDR1 SGHRS and CDR2 YFSETQ. V lost 2 bases and J lost 3, with 8 bases in between. CDR3: CASSFLTDYGYTF. The CDR3 nucleotides are TGCGCCAGCAGCTTTCTGACGGACTATGGCTACACCTTC.

The gene calls are TRBV7-9 and TRBJ2-4, with TRBD1 as a possible D gene (6 bases). The germline V gene has CDR1 SEHNR and CDR2 FQNEAQ (reference sequence). The CDR3 runs to 13 residues. V lost 2 bases and J 15 bases, leaving 17 bases between the germline ends. The CDR3 protein is CASSLTPGVSLYF. CDR3 DNA sequence: TGTGCCAGCAGCTTAACCCCAGGGGTCTCTCTGTACTTC.

The chain carries TRBV4-1 and TRBJ1-5, with D possibly being TRBD1 (5 bases). The CDR3 is 14 residues long. Germline loops: CDR1 MGHRA, CDR2 YSYEKL. The V gene lost 1 base and the J gene lost 9 bases, with 13 bases spanning the gap. The CDR3 protein is CASSQVGPGWPQHF. The CDR3 region has the DNA TGCGCCAGCAGCCAAGTGGGGCCGGGGTGGCCCCAGCATTTT.

The chain recombines TRBV10-2 with TRBJ1-3; D unclear. The germline CDR1 and CDR2 sequences are WSHSY and SAAADI. V shed 7 bases and J shed 6 bases, with 7 bases lying between them. The CDR3 runs to 11 residues. CDR3 DNA: TGCGCCAGCAAGATCCAAAACACCATATATTTT. Its protein product is CASKIQNTIYF.

The chain joins TRBV4-2 to TRBJ2-2; tentatively, D is TRBD2 (6 bases). Germline V CDR1 and CDR2: LGHNA, YNFKEQ. V lost 1 base to trimming and J lost 6 bases, with 12 bases between them. This CDR3 region has 15 residues. CDR3 bases: TGTGCCAGCAGCCAAGTTGGAGGGGAGGCCGGGGAGCTGTTTTTT. Translation gives CASSQVGGEAGELFF.

The chain combines TRBV2 with TRBJ2-7, with a possible D match to TRBD2 (5 bases). The CDR3 consists of 17 residues. V gave up 0 bases and J gave up 3 bases, with 18 bases separating them. Germline CDR1 SNHLY, CDR2 FYNNEI. The CDR3 region is CASSEALLVEGGYEQYF. The CDR3 DNA reads TGTGCCAGCAGTGAAGCGCTTTTGGTTGAGGGTGGCTACGAGCAGTACTTC.

The chain joins TRBV5-6 to TRBJ2-1; 7 bases map to TRBD2. Germline V gives CDR1 SGHDT, CDR2 YYEEEE. Germline trimming cut 0 bases from V and 11 bases from J; bases unmatched to any gene: 23. This CDR3 spans 19 amino acids. CDR3 amino acids: CASSLGPAGDHLLTIKQFF. The CDR3 nucleotides are TGTGCCAGCAGCTTGGGCCCGGCGGGAGACCATCTTCTCACTATTAAGCAGTTCTTC.

The chain employs TRBV9 and TRBJ2-7, with 8 bases lining up with TRBD1. J gave up 5 bases and V 3 bases, and 10 bases lay outside the gene matches. This CDR3 region has 15 residues. Looked up from germline, CDR1 is SGDLS and CDR2 is YYNGEE. The CDR3 protein is CASSATRQGTHEQYF. Here the CDR3 DNA reads TGTGCCAGCAGCGCAACCCGACAGGGGACCCACGAGCAGTACTTC.

The chain employs TRBV9 and TRBJ1-4; 8 bases map to TRBD1. The junction had 15 bases not matched to a gene; V was cut back by 4 bases and J by 7 bases. The CDR3 runs 17 residues. Germline values: CDR1 SGDLS, CDR2 YYNGEE. CDR3 nucleotide sequence: TGTGCCAGCAGCCTCGGGCCAGGGGGCGGATTGGGTGAAAAACTGTTTTTT. This gives the protein CASSLGPGGGLGEKLFF.

This clone is a singleton in its sample. A read error may be the cause here, since a much bigger clone is one base away. V and J are TRBV2 and TRBJ2-6; D uncertain. The CDR3 runs 15 residues. Germline CDR1 SNHLY, CDR2 FYNNEI. V lost 1 base to trimming and J lost 0 bases, with 4 bases between them. The CDR3 DNA sequence: TGTGCCAGCAGTGAAGGGGGCTCTGGGGCCAACGTCCTGACTTTC. Its protein is CASSEGGSGANVLTF.

The chain couples TRBV7-9 to TRBJ2-7; TRBD1 matches 9 bases. The CDR3 runs to 16 residues. V lost 6 bases to trimming and J lost 6 bases; unmatched junction nucleotides: 15. CDR1 and CDR2 (germline): SEHNR, FQNEAQ (reference sequence). The CDR3 bases are TGTGCCAGCAGTTCCACTCCGGGACAGGGACCGCGCGAGCAGTACTTC. Translated, it gives CASSSTPGQGPREQYF.

The rearrangement uses TRBV18 and TRBJ2-3; D not certain. Trimming stripped 3 bases from V and 0 bases from J, with 4 bases between. CDR3 length equals 13 residues. The germline V gene has CDR1 KGHSH and CDR2 LQKENI. CDR3 protein: CASSPQSTDTQYF. The CDR3 DNA is TGTGCCAGCTCACCTCAGAGCACAGATACGCAGTATTTT. Full variable domain (outside the CDR3, taken from reference TRBV18 and TRBJ2-3): NAGVMQNPRHLVRRRGQEARLRCSPMKGHSHVYWYRQLPEEGLKFMVYLQKENIIDESGMPKERFSAEFPKEGPSILRIQQVVRGDSAAYFCASSPQSTDTQYFGPGTRLTVL.

At least ten counts were recorded for this clone. The chain recombines TRBV9 with TRBJ1-2, with TRBD1 matching 9 bases. Germline loops: CDR1 SGDLS, CDR2 YYNGEE. CDR3 length: 14 amino acids. V was clipped by 3 bases and J by 8 bases; unmatched bases: 8. The CDR3: CASSGLQGASGYTF. As DNA, the CDR3 is TGTGCCAGCAGCGGTTTACAGGGGGCCAGCGGCTACACCTTC.

The chain carries TRBV5-1 and TRBJ2-7; possibly TRBD2 for D (6 bases). This CDR3 comprises 13 residues. V dropped 0 bases and J dropped 7 bases, with 11 bases sitting between them. CDR1 is SGHRS, CDR2 YFSETQ, per germline. CDR3 residues: CASSLAGTSEQYF. The CDR3 bases are TGCGCCAGCAGCTTGGCCGGGACTTCGGAGCAGTACTTC.

The sample holds a few counts of this clone. The J gene is TRBJ2-3, the V gene TRBV2; 10 nucleotides align to TRBD2. CDR3 size: 15 residues. Germline lookup yields CDR1 SNHLY and CDR2 FYNNEI. The ends lost 6 bases at V and 8 bases at J; junction bases unmatched: 11. This CDR3 is CASSAGLAGASTQYF. The CDR3, as DNA: TGTGCCAGCAGCGCGGGCCTAGCGGGAGCTTCTACGCAGTATTTT.

The chain has TRBV5-1 and TRBJ1-1; TRBD1 agrees at 9 bases. The J segment lost 6 bases and the V segment lost 4 bases, leaving 10 bases of the junction unmatched. Germline CDR1 SGHRS, CDR2 YFSETQ. This CDR3 is built from 15 residues. As DNA, the CDR3 is TGCGCCAGCAGCCTAGGACAGGGGCGGTTGGCTGAAGCTTTCTTT. Amino acids: CASSLGQGRLAEAFF. The full variable domain, completed using reference TRBV5-1 and TRBJ1-1, is KAGVTQTPRYLIKTRGQQVTLSCSPISGHRSVSWYQQTPGQGLQFLFEYFSETQRNKGNFPGRFSGRQFSNSRSEMNVSTLELGDSALYLCASSLGQGRLAEAFFGQGTRLTVV.

The chain couples TRBV5-1 to TRBJ1-1, with D unclear. The CDR3 spans 15 residues. From germline, CDR1 is SGHRS and CDR2 YFSETQ. With 9 bases removed from V and 5 bases from J, the gap between germline ends came to 23 bases. For the CDR3, the DNA is TGCGCCACCGAGCCCCGACCGGGAATAGGAACTGAAGCTTTCTTT. Protein product: CATEPRPGIGTEAFF.

The V gene is TRBV10-3, the J gene TRBJ1-5; D is unclear. The CDR3 runs 13 residues. Trimming cost V 2 bases and J 1 base, with 3 bases left between them. Germline V lookup: CDR1 ENHRY, CDR2 SYGVKD. DNA for the CDR3: TGTGCCATCAGTGAGAGGAGCAATCAGCCCCAGCATTTT. Its protein is CAISERSNQPQHF.

The V and J genes are TRBV27 and TRBJ1-2, with D tentatively TRBD1 (5 bases). The germline V gene encodes CDR1 MNHEY and CDR2 SMNVEV (reference sequence). Trimming removed 7 bases at V and 8 bases at J, with 14 bases between. The CDR3 is 12 residues long. The DNA for the CDR3 is TGTGCCAGCACCGACCCCGGGGGGGGCTACACCTTC. It codes for CASTDPGGGYTF.

This chain joins TRBV4-2 and TRBJ1-4; D remains ambiguous. CDR1 and CDR2 (germline): LGHNA, YNFKEQ. This CDR3 comprises 15 residues. V dropped 1 base and J dropped 5 bases, with 11 bases sitting between them. CDR3 amino acids: CASSQVRAENEKLFF. The CDR3, as DNA: TGTGCCAGCAGCCAAGTAAGGGCCGAGAATGAAAAACTGTTTTTT.

The genes are TRBV2 and TRBJ1-1; the D is unclear. Trimming cost V 6 bases and J 5 bases, with 13 bases left between them. This CDR3 has 13 residues. CDR1 is SNHLY, CDR2 FYNNEI, per germline. CDR3 protein: CASSTTHGTEAFF. CDR3 sequence (DNA): TGTGCCAGCAGCACTACCCATGGGACTGAAGCTTTCTTT.

The J gene is TRBJ1-2, the V gene TRBV18; 8 bases map to TRBD1. The junction had 6 bases not matched to a gene; V was cut back by 5 bases and J by 10 bases. CDR1 and CDR2 (germline): KGHSH, LQKENI. The CDR3 spans 12 residues. The CDR3 region is CASSAPGQDYTF. The DNA of the CDR3 is TGTGCCAGCTCAGCCCCGGGACAGGACTACACCTTC.

This rearrangement joins TRBV4-1 to TRBJ1-5; 9 bases agree with TRBD1. The CDR3 loop spans 16 amino acids. Germline V gives CDR1 MGHRA, CDR2 YSYEKL. Trimming took 4 bases from V and 0 from J; bases not matched to a gene: 4. CDR3 sequence reads: CASSPGQGPSNQPQHF. The CDR3 DNA is TGCGCCAGCAGCCCGGGACAGGGTCCTAGCAATCAGCCCCAGCATTTT.

CDR3 protein: CASSQWTGEQFF. The CDR3 nucleotides are TGTGCCAGCAGTCAATGGACAGGGGAGCAGTTCTTC. The rearrangement uses TRBV6-6 and TRBJ2-1; 8 nucleotides align to TRBD1. The length of the CDR3 is 12 residues. J gave up 10 bases and V 5 bases, and 4 bases lay outside the gene matches. From germline, CDR1 is MNHNY and CDR2 SVGAGI (reference sequence).